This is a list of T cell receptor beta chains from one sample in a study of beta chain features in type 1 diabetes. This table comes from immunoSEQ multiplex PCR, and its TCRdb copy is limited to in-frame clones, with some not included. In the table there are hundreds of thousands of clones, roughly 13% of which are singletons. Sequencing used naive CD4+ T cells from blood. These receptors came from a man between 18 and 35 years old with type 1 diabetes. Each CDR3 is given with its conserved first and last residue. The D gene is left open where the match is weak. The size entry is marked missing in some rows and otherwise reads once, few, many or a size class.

DNA: TGTGCCAGCAGCTTGTATGGCAGGGTGGACTCACCCCTCCACTTT; CDR3: CASSLYGRVDSPLHF; D: -; size: -; J: TRBJ1-6; V: TRBV7-9
DNA: TGCAGCGTTGAAGCCTCTACTAAGCAGTTCTTC; CDR3: CSVEASTKQFF; D: -; size: -; J: TRBJ2-1; V: TRBV29-1
DNA: TGTGCCAGCAGCCCAGTCCCCCTAGCGGGGGGAGGGACAGATACGCAGTATTTT; CDR3: CASSPVPLAGGGTDTQYF; D: TRBD2; size: -; J: TRBJ2-3; V: TRBV7-7
DNA: TGTGCCAGCAGCTTAGGTCAGGGCCGTTCACCCCTCCACTTT; CDR3: CASSLGQGRSPLHF; D: -; size: -; J: TRBJ1-6; V: TRBV7-2
DNA: TGCGCCAGCAGCTCAGTAGGGGCGAATGGTGAAAAACTGTTTTTT; CDR3: CASSSVGANGEKLFF; D: -; size: few; J: TRBJ1-4; V: TRBV5-1
DNA: TGTGCCAGCAGCTTAGCCCAAGAGACCCAGTACTTC; CDR3: CASSLAQETQYF; D: -; size: -; J: TRBJ2-5; V: TRBV7-6
DNA: TGCGCCAGCAGCCGGCCAGGGGGGGCGGATAGCAATCAGCCCCAGCATTTT; CDR3: CASSRPGGADSNQPQHF; D: TRBD1; size: -; J: TRBJ1-5; V: TRBV5-1
DNA: TGTGCCAGCAGCCCGAACCAAGAGACCCAGTACTTC; CDR3: CASSPNQETQYF; D: -; size: once; J: TRBJ2-5; V: TRBV5-4
DNA: TGTGCCTCCCCGGGACAGGGGAACACTGAAGCTTTCTTT; CDR3: CASPGQGNTEAFF; D: TRBD1; size: -; J: TRBJ1-1; V: TRBV30
DNA: TGTGCCAGCAGTGAAGCGCACACGACCAATGAGCAGTTCTTC; CDR3: CASSEAHTTNEQFF; D: -; size: -; J: TRBJ2-1; V: TRBV2
DNA: TGCAGCGTTGACCCAGACGGAGCTTCCTACAATGAGCAGTTCTTC; CDR3: CSVDPDGASYNEQFF; D: -; size: few; J: TRBJ2-1; V: TRBV29-1
DNA: TGTGCCAGCAGCTTGGGGAGGTTCGGAGATACGCAGTATTTT; CDR3: CASSLGRFGDTQYF; D: -; size: -; J: TRBJ2-3; V: TRBV5-4
DNA: TGCGCCAGCAGCTTGGCGGGAGGGGCAAGTGGCTCACAGGGGCAGTTCTTC; CDR3: CASSLAGGASGSQGQFF; D: TRBD2; size: few; J: TRBJ2-1; V: TRBV5-1
DNA: TGCGCCAGCAGCCAGCTCGATGGCTACACCTTC; CDR3: CASSQLDGYTF; D: -; size: few; J: TRBJ1-2; V: TRBV4-1
DNA: TGCGCCAGCAGCACAACCGGGGGTCAAGACGAGCAGTACTTC; CDR3: CASSTTGGQDEQYF; D: -; size: few; J: TRBJ2-7; V: TRBV5-1
DNA: TGTGCCATCAGTGAGTCCCGGGTTGAGGGGCAGTACTTC; CDR3: CAISESRVEGQYF; D: -; size: -; J: TRBJ2-7; V: TRBV10-3
DNA: TGTGCCTGGAGTATGGACAGAGCGCTGTGGGAGCAGTACTTC; CDR3: CAWSMDRALWEQYF; D: -; size: few; J: TRBJ2-7; V: TRBV30
DNA: TGTGCCAGCAGTTTACCCCTAGACGGCCGTCGGGAGCAGTACTTC; CDR3: CASSLPLDGRREQYF; D: -; size: -; J: TRBJ2-7; V: TRBV28
DNA: TGTGCCAGCAGTGCCCGGCGGGACGAGCAGTACTTC; CDR3: CASSARRDEQYF; D: -; size: few; J: TRBJ2-7; V: TRBV2
DNA: TGCGCCAGCAGCTTGGCCGTTGGGGGAATGAACACTGAAGCTTTCTTT; CDR3: CASSLAVGGMNTEAFF; D: -; size: -; J: TRBJ1-1; V: TRBV5-1
DNA: TGTGCCAGCCGGGACAGGGGTAAAGATACGCAGTATTTT; CDR3: CASRDRGKDTQYF; D: TRBD1; size: few; J: TRBJ2-3; V: TRBV19
DNA: TGTGCCTGCAACAAGGGGGCAAACATCTCTGGATCGATTTTT; CDR3: CACNKGANISGSIF; D: TRBD1; size: few; J: TRBJ1-4; V: TRBV30
DNA: TGTGCCAGCTCACCACGTAACGCGGTGTTTACGATCGAGCAGTACTTC; CDR3: CASSPRNAVFTIEQYF; D: -; size: -; J: TRBJ2-7; V: TRBV18
DNA: TGTGCCAGCAACCTAAACACCGGGGAGCTGTTTTTT; CDR3: CASNLNTGELFF; D: -; size: few; J: TRBJ2-2; V: TRBV28
DNA: TGTGCCAGCAGCTCCTGGGGGACCCCTTACAATGAGCAGTTCTTC; CDR3: CASSSWGTPYNEQFF; D: -; size: few; J: TRBJ2-1; V: TRBV5-4
DNA: TGCGCCAGCAGTGGGGCCTCCTACGAGCAGTACTTC; CDR3: CASSGASYEQYF; D: -; size: -; J: TRBJ2-7; V: TRBV10-2
DNA: TGTGCCAGCAGCTTGGGGGACAGCCAAAGGAATGAGCAGTTCTTC; CDR3: CASSLGDSQRNEQFF; D: TRBD1; size: -; J: TRBJ2-1; V: TRBV7-3
DNA: TGTGCCTGGACAGTATCCTACGAGCAGTACTTC; CDR3: CAWTVSYEQYF; D: -; size: -; J: TRBJ2-7; V: TRBV30
DNA: TGTGCCAGCAGCTTCACCAGGGACCGCACTGAAGCTTTCTTT; CDR3: CASSFTRDRTEAFF; D: -; size: few; J: TRBJ1-1; V: TRBV7-2
DNA: TGTGCCAGCAGTGACTCGAGACTAGCGGGTACGCAGTATTTT; CDR3: CASSDSRLAGTQYF; D: TRBD2; size: -; J: TRBJ2-3; V: TRBV6-4
DNA: TGTGCCAGCAGTACAGGGTACTATGGCTACACCTTC; CDR3: CASSTGYYGYTF; D: -; size: -; J: TRBJ1-2; V: TRBV6-6
DNA: TGTGCCAGCAGCTTTCTAGCGGGGGAAGAGACCCAGTACTTC; CDR3: CASSFLAGEETQYF; D: TRBD2; size: -; J: TRBJ2-5; V: TRBV6-5
DNA: TGTGCCAGCAGCCTCGGAGCGGATTTTAACACTGAAGCTTTCTTT; CDR3: CASSLGADFNTEAFF; D: -; size: -; J: TRBJ1-1; V: TRBV5-4
DNA: TGTGCCTGGACTCCAGCCTCGAACACTGAAGCTTTCTTT; CDR3: CAWTPASNTEAFF; D: -; size: few; J: TRBJ1-1; V: TRBV30
DNA: TGTGCCAGCAGCGTCAACAGGGGCACACAAGAGACCCAGTACTTC; CDR3: CASSVNRGTQETQYF; D: TRBD1; size: few; J: TRBJ2-5; V: TRBV7-9
DNA: TGTGCCAGCAGCCACCCCCCTGCGGGCACTGAAGCTTTCTTT; CDR3: CASSHPPAGTEAFF; D: -; size: -; J: TRBJ1-1; V: TRBV7-9
DNA: TGTGCCTGCACGCCTACTAGCGGGGGCCCAGATACGCAGTATTTT; CDR3: CACTPTSGGPDTQYF; D: TRBD2; size: -; J: TRBJ2-3; V: TRBV30
DNA: TGTGCCTGGACCCATGGGGGGAAAGCTTTCTTT; CDR3: CAWTHGGKAFF; D: -; size: -; J: TRBJ1-1; V: TRBV30
DNA: TGCAGCGTCCTCACCGGGGAGCTGTTTTTT; CDR3: CSVLTGELFF; D: -; size: few; J: TRBJ2-2; V: TRBV29-1